This TCR beta chain is from a study of technical replicates of blood from a few donors. The V and J ends lost 3 bases and 3 bases respectively, with 9 bases between them. This CDR3 spans 12 amino acids. Germline CDR1 SQVTM, CDR2 ANQGSEA. Sequencing used immunoSEQ multiplex PCR; TCRdb keeps in-frame clones, though not all of them. The sample lists just over 80,000 clones; approximately 94% were seen once. This sequence was found in a human donor in good health. Input material: T cells isolated from PBMCs. This chain uses TRBV29-1 with TRBJ2-7, with D possibly being TRBD2 (5 bases). The CDR3 nucleotides read TGCAGCGTTGATAACGGGGTCTACGAGCAGTACTTC. Amino acids: CSVDNGVYEQYF.